The source of this TCR beta chain is a study of CD8 T cells in Susac syndrome. RNA, at about 0.45 to 1 ug, was reverse transcribed with random hexamers. One entry per CDR3 protein, called by TCRdb with MiXCR from the immunoSEQ multiplex PCR reads. The sample includes 150,000 to 180,000 distinct CDR3 sequences, 85% to 95% of them seen just once. V was pared by 5 bases and J by 7 bases, with 4 bases of the junction left unmatched. The germline CDR1 and CDR2 sequences are SEHNR and FQNEAQ (reference sequence). The length of the CDR3 is 12 residues. The TCR sequence derives from a human donor with Susac syndrome. The J gene is TRBJ1-2, the V gene TRBV7-9; 7 nucleotides align to TRBD1. What was sequenced was CD4+ T cells from PBMCs. In DNA form, the CDR3 reads TGTGCCAGCAGCGCTCAGGGGGTTGGCTACACCTTC. Encoded protein: CASSAQGVGYTF.